The next 32 T cell receptor beta chains were all read from a single sample in a study of blood T cell repertoires in COVID-19. The repertoire was sequenced with immunoSEQ multiplex PCR; TCRdb's copy has only in-frame clones and lacks some. Counted here are about 110,000 clones, 75% to 80% occurring once; the ten biggest clones make up around 16%. Sample: peripheral blood. These receptors came from a woman of 80 years or more with active or convalescent COVID-19.

The rearrangement joins TRBV27 to TRBJ2-7; 8 bases align to TRBD2. The CDR3 sequence is 14 residues long. Germline trimming cut 6 bases from V and 2 bases from J; bases unmatched to any gene: 6. Germline lookup yields CDR1 MNHEY and CDR2 SMNVEV (reference sequence). Here the CDR3 DNA reads TGTGCCAGCAGGCCACTAGCGGAAGCCTACGAGCAGTACTTC. Protein sequence: CASRPLAEAYEQYF.

This rearrangement joins TRBV19 to TRBJ2-1; D is possibly TRBD2 (6 bases). Germline values: CDR1 LNHDA, CDR2 SQIVND (reference sequence). The CDR3 has 13 amino acids. Trimming pared 5 bases from V and 13 bases from J, leaving 18 bases between. CDR3 sequence: CASSLAGTPGQFF. CDR3 bases: TGTGCCAGTAGTCTCGCGGGAACTCCCGGACAGTTCTTC.

This clone was seen only once. Here the CDR3 reads CASSISSGVINYEQYF. The CDR3 DNA reads TGTGCCAGTAGTATATCTAGCGGGGTAATCAACTACGAGCAGTACTTC. The rearrangement links TRBV19 to TRBJ2-7; 9 nucleotides agree with TRBD2. V dropped 2 bases and J dropped 3; count of bases not matched to a gene: 8. This CDR3 has 16 residues. Germline CDR1 and CDR2: LNHDA and SQIVND (reference sequence). Full variable domain (missing parts from reference TRBV19 and TRBJ2-7): DGGITQSPKYLFRKEGQNVTLSCEQNLNHDAMYWYRQDPGQGLRLIYYSQIVNDFQKGDIAEGYSVSREKKESFPLTVTSAQKNPTAFYLCASSISSGVINYEQYFGPGTRLTVT.

The genes are TRBV5-1 and TRBJ2-4, with D tentatively TRBD2 (5 bases). Trimming took 0 bases from V and 9 from J, leaving 13 bases between them. Germline-derived CDR1 and CDR2 are SGHRS and YFSETQ. This CDR3 has 14 residues. The CDR3 sequence: CASSLGEPNGIQYF. The CDR3 nucleotides read TGCGCCAGCAGCTTGGGGGAGCCCAATGGCATTCAGTACTTC.

The chain employs TRBV4-1 and TRBJ1-2, with 7 bases lining up with TRBD1. CDR1 and CDR2 (germline): MGHRA, YSYEKL. The CDR3 sequence is 14 residues long. V lost 2 bases, J lost 7 bases, and 7 bases stayed unmatched. CDR3 sequence: CASSQMDRLGGYTF. The CDR3 nucleotides read TGCGCCAGCAGCCAAATGGACAGGCTTGGTGGCTACACCTTC.

The rearrangement joins TRBV11-3 to TRBJ2-7; 9 bases line up with TRBD1. The CDR3 has 14 residues. J lost 3 bases, V lost 4 bases, and 4 bases had no gene match. Germline CDR1 and CDR2: SGHNT and YENEEA. The CDR3 DNA sequence: TGTGCCAGCAGCTCACAGGGGGCTGACTACGAGCAGTACTTC. Its translation: CASSSQGADYEQYF.

A word on this clone: Germline and junction disagree at one end, which may indicate a read error. V gene TRBV19 combines with J gene TRBJ1-2; maybe TRBD1 (5 bases). Germline CDR1 and CDR2: LNHDA and SQIVND (reference sequence). The CDR3 loop spans 16 amino acids. CDR3 sequence (DNA): TGTGCTAGTAGTATCTACAGCGACAGTATAATGGATGGCTACACCTTC. Translated, it gives CASSIYSDSIMDGYTF.

This clone has only one observation. The chain uses TRBV28 and TRBJ1-2; 10 nucleotides align to TRBD1. Germline loops: CDR1 MDHEN, CDR2 SYDVKM. V lost 6 bases, J lost 8 bases, and 15 bases stayed unmatched. The CDR3 is 16 amino acids. As DNA, the CDR3 is TGTGCCAGCAGGACAGGGGGCGCCGGGCCTCCTATAGGCTACACCTTC. As protein: CASRTGGAGPPIGYTF.

This clone has only a few counts. The chain has TRBV7-9 and TRBJ2-2; maybe TRBD1 (6 bases). There are 17 residues in the CDR3. CDR1 is SEHNR and CDR2 is FQNEAQ in the germline V gene (reference sequence). The germline V and J ends were trimmed by 5 bases and 4 bases, with 20 bases remaining between them. The CDR3 DNA follows: TGTGCCAGCAGCCGAACCGATTACAGGGTGGGCACCGGGGAGCTGTTTTTT. Translation gives CASSRTDYRVGTGELFF.

This clone showed up just a few times. CDR3 region: CASIRAEPNYEQYF. The CDR3 nucleotides read TGTGCCAGCATAAGAGCGGAACCTAACTACGAGCAGTACTTC. V is TRBV6-4 and J is TRBJ2-7, with D possibly being TRBD2 (5 bases). CDR3 length: 14 amino acids. The V end lost 7 bases, the J end lost 3 bases, and 16 bases lay between the germline ends. CDR1 and CDR2 (germline): MRHNA, SNTAGT.

This chain connects TRBV25-1 to TRBJ2-7, with unresolved D. The V end was cut by 7 bases, the J end by 1 base, with 14 bases between. This CDR3 has 14 amino acids. Germline V gives CDR1 MGHDK, CDR2 SYGVNS. The CDR3 nucleotides read TGTGCCAGCACCCCAGGTGGATATTCCTACGAGCAGTACTTC. This gives the protein CASTPGGYSYEQYF.

V usage is TRBV12-3 or TRBV12-4 and J usage is TRBJ2-1, with TRBD2 matching 7 bases. V shed 6 bases and J 10 bases; nucleotides not matched to a gene: 9. CDR3 size: 13 residues. CDR3 sequence (DNA): TGTGCCAGCAGCCGGGGGAGGGCCGGAGAGCAGTTCTTC. It specifies CASSRGRAGEQFF.

V and J are TRBV2 and TRBJ2-5, with 9 bases matching TRBD1. Germline V gene data show CDR1 as SNHLY and CDR2 as FYNNEI. The CDR3 covers 14 residues. Trimming cost V 4 bases and J 4 bases; bases outside gene matches: 4. CDR3 protein: CASSADRGRETQYF. CDR3 coding DNA: TGTGCCAGCAGTGCGGACAGGGGACGAGAGACCCAGTACTTC.

There are a few counts of this clone. The chain carries TRBV7-3 and TRBJ1-2; TRBD1 agrees at 9 bases. Trimming took 4 bases from V and 8 from J; bases not matched to a gene: 5. CDR1 and CDR2 (germline): SGHTA, FQGTGA. The CDR3 consists of 13 residues. This chain's CDR3 is CASSSRTGEGYTF. The CDR3 bases are TGTGCCAGCAGCTCGCGGACAGGGGAAGGCTACACCTTC.

The rearrangement uses TRBV11-3 and TRBJ2-1, with 13 bases lining up with TRBD2. Per germline, CDR1 SGHNT and CDR2 YENEEA. This CDR3 region has 20 residues. Trimming took 1 base from V and 4 from J; bases not matched to a gene: 13. CDR3 in amino acids: CASSLGTGTSGDRGYNEQFF. In DNA form, the CDR3 reads TGTGCCAGCAGCTTAGGCACCGGGACTAGCGGGGACAGGGGGTACAATGAGCAGTTCTTC.

The chain has TRBV6-5 and TRBJ1-1, with a weak D call TRBD1 (6 bases). V lost 7 bases, J lost 1 base, and 13 bases lay in between. This CDR3 contains 14 residues. From germline, CDR1 is MNHEY and CDR2 SVGAGI. CDR3 region: CASKPGQTNTEAFF. CDR3 sequence (DNA): TGTGCCAGCAAACCAGGACAGACGAACACTGAAGCTTTCTTT.

This sequence joins TRBV7-8 and TRBJ2-3; D is perhaps TRBD2 (6 bases). The germline V and J ends were trimmed by 3 bases and 1 base, with 11 bases remaining between them. The CDR3 runs to 15 residues. Germline V lookup: CDR1 SGHVS, CDR2 FQNEAQ. The CDR3 sequence is CASSFAGRGTDTQYF. CDR3 bases: TGTGCCAGCAGCTTTGCCGGGAGAGGCACAGATACGCAGTATTTT.

V usage is TRBV7-6 and J usage is TRBJ1-1, with 8 bases matching TRBD1. Germline loops: CDR1 SGHVS, CDR2 FNYEAQ. This CDR3 spans 14 amino acids. V was pared by 3 bases and J by 1 base, with 1 base of the junction left unmatched. The CDR3 DNA is TGTGCCAGCAGCTTCGGACAGGGGAACACTGAAGCTTTCTTT. It encodes CASSFGQGNTEAFF.

The sample holds one count of this clone. The V call is TRBV9, the J call TRBJ2-5; 11 bases line up with TRBD1. CDR1 and CDR2 (germline): SGDLS, YYNGEE. The CDR3 has 16 residues. With V trimmed by 3 bases and J by 1 base, 5 bases remained unmatched. The DNA for the CDR3 is TGTGCCAGCAGCGCCTCCGGGACAGGGGGCCAAGAGACCCAGTACTTC. Its translation: CASSASGTGGQETQYF.

J is TRBJ1-2 and V is TRBV6-5; TRBD1 aligns across 10 bases. V lost 6 bases and J lost 2; bases outside the gene matches: 6. The germline V gene encodes CDR1 MNHEY and CDR2 SVGAGI. The CDR3 contains 15 residues. The CDR3 loop reads CASRRQGAVNYGYTF. The CDR3 DNA follows: TGTGCCAGCAGACGACAGGGGGCTGTGAACTATGGCTACACCTTC.

J is TRBJ2-5 and V is TRBV3-1 (or the pseudogene TRBV3-2), with TRBD1 matching 8 bases. CDR3 length: 14 residues. V trimming: 1 base; J trimming: 5 bases; junction bases outside the gene matches: 3. CDR1 is LGHDT and CDR2 is YNNKEL in the germline V gene (reference sequence). The CDR3 loop reads CASSQAQGAETQYF. The CDR3 DNA is TGTGCCAGCAGCCAAGCCCAGGGGGCTGAGACCCAGTACTTC.

The chain links TRBV29-1 to TRBJ2-3, with D perhaps TRBD2 (5 bases). V lost 7 bases and J 3 bases, leaving 11 bases between the germline ends. The CDR3 loop spans 12 amino acids. Germline CDR1 reads SQVTM; CDR2 reads ANQGSEA. For the CDR3, the DNA is TGCAGCGCCGGAAGCGGAACAGATACGCAGTATTTT. Translating gives CSAGSGTDTQYF.

The chain joins TRBV7-2 to TRBJ2-1; D is uncertain. The CDR3 consists of 13 residues. Germline V gene data show CDR1 as SGHTA and CDR2 as FQGNSA. V lost 5 bases and J lost 9, with 14 bases in between. CDR3 sequence (DNA): TGTGCCAGCAGCATATCTAGGCCTGGTGAGCAGTTCTTC. This encodes CASSISRPGEQFF.

V gene TRBV4-3 combines with J gene TRBJ2-5; TRBD2 matches at 8 bases. The J segment lost 4 bases and the V segment lost 0 bases, leaving 4 bases of the junction unmatched. The CDR3 length is 15 residues. The germline V gene has CDR1 LGHNA and CDR2 YSLEER. CDR3 protein: CASSQDLTSGETQYF. CDR3 in DNA: TGCGCCAGCAGCCAAGATCTTACTAGCGGAGAGACCCAGTACTTC.

This clone was counted a few times. J is TRBJ1-5 and V is TRBV6-2 or TRBV6-3, with TRBD1 identical over 7 bases. Germline V CDR1 and CDR2: MNHEY, SVGEGT. CDR3 length equals 14 residues. The ends lost 6 bases at V and 6 bases at J; junction bases unmatched: 8. The CDR3: CASSQQGQGQPQHF. The CDR3 DNA reads as TGTGCCAGCAGCCAACAGGGGCAGGGTCAGCCCCAGCATTTT.

This CDR3 reads CSVGQGAGYEQYF. In DNA form, the CDR3 reads TGCAGCGTTGGACAGGGGGCGGGATACGAGCAGTACTTC. The rearrangement joins TRBV29-1 to TRBJ2-7, with 10 bases lining up with TRBD1. CDR3 size: 13 residues. V lost 4 bases, J lost 4 bases, and 4 bases stayed unmatched. The germline gives CDR1 SQVTM, CDR2 ANQGSEA.

V usage is TRBV9 and J usage is TRBJ2-1; TRBD2 agrees at 12 bases. V was pared by 4 bases and J by 8 bases, with 7 bases of the junction left unmatched. Germline CDR1 SGDLS, CDR2 YYNGEE. This CDR3 spans 15 amino acids. The CDR3 spells CASSRLAGAADEQFF. The CDR3 DNA is TGTGCCAGCAGCAGACTAGCGGGAGCTGCTGATGAGCAGTTCTTC.

The chain combines TRBV7-2 with TRBJ2-3; D may be TRBD2 (5 bases). V shed 3 bases and J shed 2 bases, with 9 bases lying between them. The CDR3 runs 14 residues. Germline CDR1 and CDR2: SGHTA and FQGNSA. The DNA of the CDR3 is TGTGCCAGCAGCTTCGGAGGAGTCACAGATACGCAGTATTTT. Protein product: CASSFGGVTDTQYF.

This clone was detected once. The chain's CDR3 is CASSVGSSSYEQYF. CDR3 nucleotides: TGTGCCAGCAGCGTAGGGTCTAGCAGCTACGAGCAGTACTTC. This chain uses TRBV9 with TRBJ2-7, with TRBD2 as a possible D gene (5 bases). The length of the CDR3 is 14 residues. Trimming removed 0 bases from V and 3 bases from J, with 10 bases in between. Germline CDR1 SGDLS, CDR2 YYNGEE. Together with reference TRBV9 and TRBJ2-7, the CDR3 gives the full variable domain: DSGVTQTPKHLITATGQRVTLRCSPRSGDLSVYWYQQSLDQGLQFLIQYYNGEERAKGNILERFSAQQFPDLHSELNLSSLELGDSALYFCASSVGSSSYEQYFGPGTRLTVT.

CDR3 loop: CAISEQVGGTAHEQYF. The CDR3 nucleotides are TGTGCCATCAGTGAACAGGTGGGCGGGACGGCCCACGAGCAGTACTTC. The chain carries TRBV10-3 and TRBJ2-7, with TRBD2 as a possible D gene (6 bases). This CDR3 is built from 16 residues. V was clipped by 3 bases and J by 5 bases, with 20 bases between them. Germline loops: CDR1 ENHRY, CDR2 SYGVKD.

The V gene is TRBV10-3, the J gene TRBJ2-7, with 7 bases lining up with TRBD2. Germline CDR1 reads ENHRY; CDR2 reads SYGVKD. The CDR3 totals 15 residues. Trimming at V came to 4 bases and at J to 3 bases, leaving 9 bases not matched to a gene. CDR3: CAISGLGGPLYEQYF. The CDR3 nucleotides are TGTGCCATCAGTGGCTTGGGAGGGCCCCTCTACGAGCAGTACTTC.

V gene TRBV5-1 combines with J gene TRBJ2-1; D perhaps matches TRBD1 (6 bases). This CDR3 spans 17 amino acids. CDR1 is SGHRS, CDR2 YFSETQ, per germline. Between the trimmed V and J ends, which lost 3 bases and 0 bases, there was a span of 16 bases. In DNA, the CDR3 is TGCGCCAGCAGCTCCCCCCAGGGGTCAAGCTCCTACAATGAGCAGTTCTTC. Its translation is CASSSPQGSSSYNEQFF. Full variable domain (outside the CDR3, taken from reference TRBV5-1 and TRBJ2-1): KAGVTQTPRYLIKTRGQQVTLSCSPISGHRSVSWYQQTPGQGLQFLFEYFSETQRNKGNFPGRFSGRQFSNSRSEMNVSTLELGDSALYLCASSSPQGSSSYNEQFFGPGTRLTVL.